The sequence of this TCR beta chain was determined in a study of CD8 T cells in Susac syndrome. Peripheral blood CD8+ and CD4+ T cells were profiled by TCR beta sequencing. TEMRA cells were FACS-enriched and CD8+ and CD4+ T cells negatively isolated. This CDR3 has 12 amino acids. Germline V gene lookup returns CDR1 MNHEY and CDR2 SVGEGT. The trim removed 6 bases at V and 10 bases at J, leaving 3 bases unmatched. Turning to this clonotype: Its antigen is not identified.

Notes on the study in general: The authors acknowledged that the study's TCR sequencing and HLA analysis involved relatively few individuals.

Random-hexamer reverse transcription was applied to roughly 0.5 to 1 ug RNA. Amplification of TCR beta CDR3 used immunoSEQ multiplex PCR across 54 Vbeta and 13 Jbeta. From the immunoSEQ multiplex PCR reads, TCRdb called clonotypes with MiXCR, one entry per CDR3 protein. The sample records about 120,000 distinct CDR3 sequences, 94% being singletons. V is TRBV6-2 or TRBV6-3 and J is TRBJ2-1; 10 positions agree with TRBD2. Sequenced input: CD4+ T cells from PBMCs. The origin of this receptor is a human donor in good health. The CDR3 nucleotides are TGTGCCAGCAGGAGGGGACTAGCGGAGCAGTTCTTC. Encoded protein: CASRRGLAEQFF.